The clone carrying this T cell receptor (beta chain) occurred a few times. Its target is not known. The sample is drawn from a study of T-cell reconstitution after alpha-beta-depleted transplantation in children. CDR1 is SGHRS, CDR2 YFSETQ, per germline. V dropped 3 bases and J dropped 7 bases, with 17 bases sitting between them. The CDR3 consists of 16 residues. Unique molecular identifiers were used in preparing the TCRbeta library. TCRdb redid the calling of the PCR reads with MiXCR, one entry per CDR3 protein. The sample has fewer than 1 million distinct CDR3 sequences, 16% seen once. General study points: It was reported that alpha-beta T cells came from several hundred expanded graft clones (about two months after transplant). Newly generated T cells supplied most T-cell counts and diversity one year post-transplant.

The rearrangement uses TRBV5-1 and TRBJ2-6; tentative D call: TRBD1 (6 bases). The sequenced sample was PBMCs, mostly from graft donor cells, obtained 360 days after TCRalphabeta/CD19-depleted stem cell transplant. This clonotype originated in a male patient between 10 and 17 years old who had a stem cell transplant for acute lymphoblastic leukemia, so the T cells may come from the graft donor. The CDR3 region is CASSSNTGTRANVLTF. CDR3 coding DNA: TGCGCCAGCAGCTCGAATACAGGGACCCGCGCCAACGTCCTGACTTTC.